This TCR beta chain appears in the sequencing data of a study of cytomegalovirus exposure and HLA in healthy donors. Overall study context: Tens of millions of unique TCRs from HLA-typed donors made up an early data release. Overall study findings and caveats: Among immune exposure information, only CMV serostatus was available. Later analysis demonstrated an association between a missense DCLRE1C variant and TCR beta V- and J-gene trimming.

PCR used 60 Vbeta primers and 13 Jbeta primers. Generated by immunoSEQ multiplex PCR, the TCRdb table keeps only in-frame clones and is missing some. The table has 100,000 to 150,000 clones, 83% seen once; the top ten hold 3.6%. The CDR3 is 14 residues long. Unmatched junction bases numbered 10, after V lost 6 bases and J lost 5 bases. Germline CDR1 and CDR2: MDHEN and SYDVKM. Regarding this clone: Antigen unknown.

The sample taken for sequencing was PBMCs. V usage is TRBV28 and J usage is TRBJ2-7, with 7 positions matching TRBD2. This sequence was found in a woman in her thirties or forties in good health and CMV-seropositive. CDR3: CASRRAGVSNEQYF. CDR3 bases: TGTGCCAGCAGAAGGGCGGGAGTCTCTAACGAGCAGTACTTC. Looking up the rest from reference TRBV28 and TRBJ2-7 gives the full variable domain: DVKVTQSSRYLVKRTGEKVFLECVQDMDHENMFWYRQDPGLGLRLIYFSYDVKMKEKGDIPEGYSVSREKKERFSLILESASTNQTSMYLCASRRAGVSNEQYFGPGTRLTVT.